One and the same sample provided the 29 T cell receptor beta chains below, sequenced in a study of T-cell reconstitution after alpha-beta-depleted transplantation in children. Using unique molecular identifiers, the investigators prepared the TCRbeta library. TCRdb processed the PCR reads anew with MiXCR; each CDR3 protein has one entry. The sample has a few hundred thousand distinct CDR3 sequences, 10% seen once. The sequencing here drew on PBMCs from the stem cell graft donor, taken from the stem cell graft. These receptors all come from a human donor who donated a stem cell graft to a child with acute lymphoblastic leukemia.

In this sample, this clonotype turned up a few times. The chain uses TRBV29-1 and TRBJ2-7, with 7 bases fitting TRBD2. This CDR3 contains 15 residues. CDR1 SQVTM and CDR2 ANQGSEA come from the germline V gene. Losses at the gene ends were 4 bases for V and 2 bases for J; bases not matched to a gene: 11. This CDR3 reads CSVVSPGLVTYEQYF. CDR3 nucleotides: TGCAGCGTTGTTTCCCCCGGACTAGTTACCTACGAGCAGTACTTC.

Worth noting for this clonotype: A junction boundary mismatches the germline segment, possibly from a read error. The rearrangement uses TRBV7-2 and TRBJ2-2, with 11 bases lining up with TRBD1. The length of the CDR3 is 16 residues. Looked up from germline, CDR1 is SGHTA and CDR2 is FQGNSA. CDR3: CASSLEGTGGPGDLFF. Written as DNA, the CDR3 is TGTGCCAGCAGCTTAGAGGGGACAGGGGGGCCCGGGGATCTGTTTTTT.

In its sample, this clonotype was seen a few times. V is TRBV4-1 and J is TRBJ2-7, with D perhaps TRBD2 (6 bases). The V gene's germline CDR1 is MGHRA and CDR2 YSYEKL. Trimming removed 3 bases at V and 4 bases at J, with 13 bases between. The CDR3 contains 14 residues. The CDR3 spells CASSHARGPYEQYF. Written as DNA, the CDR3 is TGCGCCAGCAGCCATGCGCGGGGCCCGTACGAGCAGTACTTC.

The rearrangement links TRBV7-2 to TRBJ1-1, with a tentative D call TRBD1 (6 bases). Trimming took off 1 base at V and 3 bases at J, with 12 bases between the two ends. CDR3 size: 15 residues. The germline V gene encodes CDR1 SGHTA and CDR2 FQGNSA. The CDR3: CASSLGGAADTEAFF. DNA for the CDR3: TGTGCCAGCAGCTTAGGGGGGGCGGCTGACACTGAAGCTTTCTTT.

This clonotype was found a few times. V is TRBV29-1 and J is TRBJ2-3, with D perhaps being TRBD1 or TRBD2 (7 bases each). Germline V gene sequence: CDR1 SQVTM, CDR2 ANQGSEA. V was clipped by 6 bases and J by 5 bases, with 18 bases between them. This CDR3 contains 14 residues. The CDR3 spells CSVAQGGTGDTQYF. The CDR3, as DNA: TGCAGCGTAGCTCAGGGGGGGACGGGAGATACGCAGTATTTT.

Many counts were recorded for this clonotype. This chain connects TRBV10-3 to TRBJ2-1; 7 nucleotides agree with TRBD2. Germline CDR1 and CDR2: ENHRY and SYGVKD. There are 15 residues in the CDR3. V shed 4 bases, J shed 0 bases, and the junction held 3 bases outside the gene matches. CDR3 sequence reads: CAISGGGSSYNEQFF. DNA of the CDR3: TGTGCCATCAGTGGCGGCGGGAGCTCCTACAATGAGCAGTTCTTC.

Ten or more counts support this clonotype. The rearrangement joins TRBV27 to TRBJ2-3; D gene ambiguous. Germline values: CDR1 MNHEY, CDR2 SMNVEV (reference sequence). The CDR3 totals 11 residues. Trimming removed 8 bases at V and 5 bases at J, with 8 bases between. As DNA, the CDR3 is TGTGCCAGCGGTGCTAGAGATACGCAGTATTTT. It is translated as CASGARDTQYF.

This chain links TRBV7-2 with TRBJ2-3; 7 bases line up with TRBD2. This CDR3 region has 15 residues. Looked up from germline, CDR1 is SGHTA and CDR2 is FQGNSA. V trimming: 4 bases; J trimming: 12 bases; junction bases outside the gene matches: 16. The CDR3 sequence: CASSSPARVSGIQYF. The CDR3 DNA reads TGTGCCAGCAGCTCTCCAGCTAGGGTGAGCGGGATTCAGTATTTT.

This sequence joins TRBV7-9 and TRBJ1-1; tentative D call: TRBD1 (6 bases). V was pared by 5 bases and J by 0 bases, with 13 bases between. Germline V CDR1 and CDR2: SEHNR, FQNEAQ (reference sequence). The CDR3 consists of 15 residues. This chain's CDR3 is CASSRAGGLNTEAFF. As DNA, the CDR3 is TGTGCCAGCAGCAGGGCGGGGGGGCTGAACACTGAAGCTTTCTTT.

This clonotype was seen a handful of times. V is TRBV6-4 and J is TRBJ2-1, with TRBD2 identical over 11 bases. The ends lost 6 bases at V and 3 bases at J; junction bases unmatched: 4. This CDR3 has 15 residues. Per germline, CDR1 MRHNA and CDR2 SNTAGT. This chain's CDR3 is CASSVLAGGYNEQFF. In DNA form, the CDR3 reads TGTGCCAGCAGCGTCCTAGCGGGAGGCTACAATGAGCAGTTCTTC.

This clonotype turned up a few times. This sequence joins TRBV28 and TRBJ2-7, with a possible D match to TRBD2 (6 bases). This CDR3 region has 16 residues. Germline-derived CDR1 and CDR2 are MDHEN and SYDVKM. V gave up 3 bases and J gave up 2 bases, with 17 bases separating them. The CDR3 nucleotides are TGTGCCAGCAGTTTTCCGGGACTCACAGACCCCTACGAGCAGTACTTC. Translated: CASSFPGLTDPYEQYF.

Concerning this clonotype itself: A junction boundary mismatches the germline segment, possibly from a read error. The chain couples TRBV14 to TRBJ2-1; the match to TRBD2 covers 13 bases. The CDR3 loop spans 15 amino acids. Germline-derived CDR1 and CDR2 are SGHDN and FVKESK. In nucleotides, the CDR3 is TGTGCCAGCAGCCAACGACTAGCGGGAGGCAATGAGCACTTCTTC. It translates to CASSQRLAGGNEHFF.

The V and J genes are TRBV5-1 and TRBJ2-5, with unresolved D. The V gene lost 4 bases and the J gene lost 5 bases, with 15 bases spanning the gap. CDR1 and CDR2 (germline): SGHRS, YFSETQ. CDR3 length: 14 amino acids. As DNA, the CDR3 is TGCGCCAGCAGCCCCGCTTCACCCAGGGAGACCCAGTACTTC. Protein: CASSPASPRETQYF.

This clonotype was observed a handful of times. The gene calls are TRBV27 and TRBJ2-3, with 8 bases matching TRBD2. V lost 1 base and J lost 0; bases outside the gene matches: 3. The CDR3 spans 16 residues. CDR1 and CDR2 (germline): MNHEY, SMNVEV (reference sequence). CDR3 protein: CASSLFSGTSTDTQYF. CDR3 DNA: TGTGCCAGCAGTTTATTTAGCGGGACTAGCACAGATACGCAGTATTTT.

Turning to this clonotype: A much larger clonotype is one base distant, so this may be a read error. This chain uses TRBV4-1 with TRBJ1-1, with no clear D. The V end lost 1 base, the J end lost 3 bases, and 12 bases lay between the germline ends. The V gene's germline CDR1 is MGHRA and CDR2 YSYEKL. The CDR3 is 15 amino acids. CDR3 bases: TGCGCCAGCAGCCAAGGGGTTGGGGAGTACACTGAAGCTTTCTTT. It is translated as CASSQGVGEYTEAFF.

Only a few counts were recorded for this clonotype. The J gene is TRBJ2-7, the V gene TRBV20-1; 11 bases line up with TRBD2. The CDR3 runs 16 residues. The V and J ends lost 1 base and 3 bases, in that order; junction bases with no gene match: 8. Germline V lookup: CDR1 DFQATT, CDR2 SNEGSKA (reference sequence). The CDR3 DNA reads as TGCAGTGCTAGAGGTATCGGGACTAGCGGCGTCTACGAGCAGTACTTC. Encoded protein: CSARGIGTSGVYEQYF.

This clonotype was seen many times. The chain joins TRBV6-5 to TRBJ2-6; unclear D gene. The CDR3 has 16 amino acids. The V gene's germline CDR1 is MNHEY and CDR2 SVGAGI. The germline V and J ends were trimmed by 0 bases and 0 bases, with 6 bases remaining between them. CDR3 sequence (DNA): TGTGCCAGCAGTTACTCAGTCTACTCTGGGGCCAACGTCCTGACTTTC. Protein sequence: CASSYSVYSGANVLTF.

This chain connects TRBV7-9 to TRBJ2-1, with 9 bases that match TRBD1. Germline loops: CDR1 SEHNR, CDR2 FQNEAQ (reference sequence). The CDR3 loop spans 17 amino acids. V was clipped by 5 bases and J by 8 bases; unmatched bases: 16. CDR3 nucleotides: TGTGCCAGCAGCCAAACAGGTCGGGGACAGGGAATTCATGAGCAGTTCTTC. The encoded protein is CASSQTGRGQGIHEQFF.

This chain links TRBV18 with TRBJ1-3; TRBD1 might be the D (5 bases). The CDR3 covers 12 residues. V lost 2 bases and J lost 10, with 9 bases in between. Looked up from germline, CDR1 is KGHSH and CDR2 is LQKENI. The CDR3 region has the DNA TGTGCCAGCTCACCAGAGGACACTACCATATATTTT. It yields the protein CASSPEDTTIYF.

Comments on this clonotype: The junction departs from germline at one end; a sequencing error may be responsible. The J gene is TRBJ2-3, the V gene TRBV7-7; D gene unclear. CDR3 length: 13 residues. Germline V gene data show CDR1 as SSHAT and CDR2 as FNYEAQ (reference sequence). The CDR3 loop reads CASSFGETDTQYF. In DNA form, the CDR3 reads TGTGCTAGCAGCTTTGGGGAAACAGATACGCAGTATTTT. The full variable domain, its missing parts supplied by reference TRBV7-7 and TRBJ2-3, is GAGVSQSPRYKVTKRGQDVTLRCDPISSHATLYWYQQALGQGPEFLTYFNYEAQPDKSGLPSDRFSAERPEGSISTLTIQRTEQRDSAMYRCASSFGETDTQYFGPGTRLTVL.

This clonotype has a handful of counts. The chain has TRBV7-9 and TRBJ2-2; weak D call: TRBD2 (6 bases). Germline CDR1 and CDR2: SEHNR and FQNEAQ (reference sequence). The V and J ends lost 5 bases and 2 bases respectively, with 15 bases between them. The CDR3 runs 16 residues. The DNA for the CDR3 is TGTGCCAGCAGCCCCCCGGGGGTCCTTAACACCGGGGAGCTGTTTTTT. It encodes CASSPPGVLNTGELFF.

This chain uses TRBV3-1 with TRBJ2-2, with unresolved D. Trimming cost V 4 bases and J 1 base, with 10 bases left between them. Germline V gene data show CDR1 as LGHDT and CDR2 as YNNKEL (reference sequence). The CDR3 runs 15 residues. Here the CDR3 DNA reads TGTGCCAGCAGCCCCAGGACCTTGAACACCGGGGAGCTGTTTTTT. It is translated as CASSPRTLNTGELFF.

The genes are TRBV27 and TRBJ2-3; 7 bases fit TRBD2. Germline assignment: CDR1 MNHEY and CDR2 SMNVEV (reference sequence). With V trimmed by 4 bases and J by 4 bases, 11 bases remained unmatched. This CDR3 region has 16 residues. DNA for the CDR3: TGTGCCAGCAGTTCTCGACTAGCAGAAGTACCAGATACGCAGTATTTT. Encoded protein: CASSSRLAEVPDTQYF.

The V and J genes are TRBV2 and TRBJ1-1; 8 nucleotides match TRBD1. This CDR3 contains 14 residues. The V segment lost 4 bases and the J segment 3 bases; nucleotides outside the gene matches: 4. Looked up from germline, CDR1 is SNHLY and CDR2 is FYNNEI. CDR3 DNA: TGTGCCAGCAGTGGACAGGGGATTTACACTGAAGCTTTCTTT. Its protein is CASSGQGIYTEAFF.

This clonotype appeared a few times. This chain uses TRBV7-2 with TRBJ2-1, with 8 bases aligning to TRBD2. Germline-derived CDR1 and CDR2 are SGHTA and FQGNSA. The CDR3 consists of 16 residues. The junction had 8 bases not matched to a gene; V was cut back by 5 bases and J by 2 bases. The CDR3 DNA sequence: TGTGCCAGCAGCCCGCCGACTAGCGCGGCCTACAATGAGCAGTTCTTC. It yields the protein CASSPPTSAAYNEQFF.

The table lists this clonotype with many counts. The rearrangement uses TRBV5-1 and TRBJ2-1; 8 nucleotides line up with TRBD2. The CDR3 runs 14 residues. The germline V gene encodes CDR1 SGHRS and CDR2 YFSETQ. V was pared by 0 bases and J by 8 bases, with 4 bases of the junction left unmatched. For the CDR3, the DNA is TGCGCCAGCAGCTTGGCCGGGAGGGGCGATGAGCAGTTCTTC. It is translated as CASSLAGRGDEQFF.

The chain couples TRBV27 to TRBJ2-1, with TRBD2 matching 10 bases. This CDR3 region has 15 residues. J lost 6 bases, V lost 4 bases, and 6 bases had no gene match. CDR1 and CDR2 (germline): MNHEY, SMNVEV (reference sequence). DNA for the CDR3: TGTGCCAGCAGTTCCAAGACTAGCGGGTCCAATGAGCAGTTCTTC. Its translation: CASSSKTSGSNEQFF.

This chain connects TRBV28 to TRBJ2-5, with D possibly being TRBD2 (5 bases). The CDR3 is 17 residues long. Germline lookup yields CDR1 MDHEN and CDR2 SYDVKM. V lost 6 bases and J 2 bases, leaving 22 bases between the germline ends. The CDR3 region has the DNA TGTGCCAGCAGACCCCGTATGGTATGGGAGTTGCAAGAGACCCAGTACTTC. Translation: CASRPRMVWELQETQYF.

Concerning this clonotype: One end of the junction fails to match germline, which may point to a read error. DNA for the CDR3: TGTGTCAGCAGTCCCCTGGTGGGGTACACAGATACGCAGTATTTT. As protein: CVSSPLVGYTDTQYF. The chain is built from TRBV28 and TRBJ2-3; no reliable D call. Germline CDR1 reads MDHEN; CDR2 reads SYDVKM. CDR3 size: 15 residues.